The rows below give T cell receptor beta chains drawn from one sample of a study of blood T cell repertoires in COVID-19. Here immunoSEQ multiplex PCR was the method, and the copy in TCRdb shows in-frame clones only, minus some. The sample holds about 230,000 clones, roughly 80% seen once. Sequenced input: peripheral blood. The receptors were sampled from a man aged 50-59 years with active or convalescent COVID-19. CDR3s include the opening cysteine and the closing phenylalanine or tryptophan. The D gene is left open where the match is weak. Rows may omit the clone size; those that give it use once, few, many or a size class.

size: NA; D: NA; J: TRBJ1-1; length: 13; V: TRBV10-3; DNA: TGTGCCATCACCCCAGGTCAGAACACTGAAGCTTTCTTT; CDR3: CAITPGQNTEAFF
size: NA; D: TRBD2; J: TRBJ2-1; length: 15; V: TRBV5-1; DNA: TGCGCCAGCAGCTCCGGACTAGCGGGGCAAAATGAGCAGTTCTTC; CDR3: CASSSGLAGQNEQFF
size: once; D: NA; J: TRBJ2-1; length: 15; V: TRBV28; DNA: TGTGCCAGCAGTTTAGGCAGGGGACATTACAATGAGCAGTTCTTC; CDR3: CASSLGRGHYNEQFF
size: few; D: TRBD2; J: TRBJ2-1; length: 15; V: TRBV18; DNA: TGTGCCAGCTCACCACCGATCGGGGGGGCGGCAGAGCAGTTCTTC; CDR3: CASSPPIGGAAEQFF
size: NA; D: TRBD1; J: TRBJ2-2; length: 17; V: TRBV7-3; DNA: TGTGCCAGCAGCCCCAGGGTGGGACAGGTCTACACCGGGGAGCTGTTTTTT; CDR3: CASSPRVGQVYTGELFF
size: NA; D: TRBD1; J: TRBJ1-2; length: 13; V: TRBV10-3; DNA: TGTGCCATCAGCCAACAGGGGGATGGTGGCTACACCTTC; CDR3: CAISQQGDGGYTF
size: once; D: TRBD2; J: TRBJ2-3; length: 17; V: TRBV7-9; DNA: TGTGCCAGCAGCCCGAAATCGGGACTAGCGGTTACAGATACGCAGTATTTT; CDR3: CASSPKSGLAVTDTQYF
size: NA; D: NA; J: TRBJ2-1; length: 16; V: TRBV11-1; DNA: TGTGCCAGCAGTTTAGGAGGGACACGAGGGGGTCAGGGGCAGTTCTTC; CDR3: CASSLGGTRGGQGQFF
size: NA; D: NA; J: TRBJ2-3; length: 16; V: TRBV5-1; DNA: TGCGCCAGCAGCCCCGTCGCAGGGGGGACCCCAGATACGCAGTATTTT; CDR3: CASSPVAGGTPDTQYF
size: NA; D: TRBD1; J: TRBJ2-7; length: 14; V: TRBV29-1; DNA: TGCAGCGTTGCCGGGACAGCAATCTCCTACGAGCAGTACTTC; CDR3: CSVAGTAISYEQYF
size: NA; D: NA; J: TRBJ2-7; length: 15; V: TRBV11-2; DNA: TGTGCCAGCAGCTTAGCGCCACTACCCTCCTACGAGCAGTACTTC; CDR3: CASSLAPLPSYEQYF
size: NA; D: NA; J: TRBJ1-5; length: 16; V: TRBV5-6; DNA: TGTGCCAGCAGCTTGGGGTCAGGGCCGCGCAATCAGCCCCAGCATTTT; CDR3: CASSLGSGPRNQPQHF
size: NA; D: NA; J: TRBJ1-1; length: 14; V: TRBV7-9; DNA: TGTGCCAGCCGTTTTTACGACAGAGACACTGAAGCTTTCTTT; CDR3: CASRFYDRDTEAFF
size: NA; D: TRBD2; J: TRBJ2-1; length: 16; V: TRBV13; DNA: TGTGCCAGCAGCTTTCTAGCGGGGGACCAAAACAATGAGCAGTTCTTC; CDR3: CASSFLAGDQNNEQFF
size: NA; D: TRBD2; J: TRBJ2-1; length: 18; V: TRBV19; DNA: TGTGCCAGTAGTACATCTAGCGGGGGAGGGCGAAATCACAATGAGCAGTTCTTC; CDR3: CASSTSSGGGRNHNEQFF